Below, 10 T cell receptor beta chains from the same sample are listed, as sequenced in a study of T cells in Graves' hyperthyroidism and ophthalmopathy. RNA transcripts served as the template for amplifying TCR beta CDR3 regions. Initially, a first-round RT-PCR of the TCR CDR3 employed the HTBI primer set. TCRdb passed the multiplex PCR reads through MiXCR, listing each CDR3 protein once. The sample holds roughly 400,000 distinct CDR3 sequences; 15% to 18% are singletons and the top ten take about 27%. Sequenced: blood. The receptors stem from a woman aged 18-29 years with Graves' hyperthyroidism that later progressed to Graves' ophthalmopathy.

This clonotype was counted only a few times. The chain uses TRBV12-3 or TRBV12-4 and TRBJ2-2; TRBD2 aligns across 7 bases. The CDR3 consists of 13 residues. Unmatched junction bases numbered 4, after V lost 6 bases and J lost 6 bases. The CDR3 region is CASREAGPGELFF. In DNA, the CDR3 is TGTGCCAGCAGGGAAGCGGGGCCCGGGGAGCTGTTTTTT.

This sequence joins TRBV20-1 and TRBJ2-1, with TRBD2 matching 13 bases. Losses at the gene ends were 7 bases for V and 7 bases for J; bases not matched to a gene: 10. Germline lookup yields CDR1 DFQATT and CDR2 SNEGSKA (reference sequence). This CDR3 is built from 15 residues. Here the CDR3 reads CSETEGTSGKNEQFF. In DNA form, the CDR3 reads TGCAGTGAGACTGAAGGGACTAGCGGGAAAAATGAGCAGTTCTTC.

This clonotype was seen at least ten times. The CDR3 DNA follows: TGTGCCAGCAGCTCGTTAGCGCTTCAAGAGACCCAGTACTTC. This translates into CASSSLALQETQYF. The rearrangement links TRBV11-2 to TRBJ2-5, with D possibly TRBD2 on 5 matching bases. The germline V gene encodes CDR1 SGHAT and CDR2 FQNNGV. CDR3 size: 14 residues. V dropped 4 bases and J dropped 2 bases, with 11 bases sitting between them.

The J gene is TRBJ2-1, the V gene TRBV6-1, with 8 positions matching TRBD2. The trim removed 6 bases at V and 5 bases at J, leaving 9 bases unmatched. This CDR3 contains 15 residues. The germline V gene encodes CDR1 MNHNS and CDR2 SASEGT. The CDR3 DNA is TGTGCCAGCAGAAAACTAGCGGAGGTAAACAATGAGCAGTTCTTC. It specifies CASRKLAEVNNEQFF.

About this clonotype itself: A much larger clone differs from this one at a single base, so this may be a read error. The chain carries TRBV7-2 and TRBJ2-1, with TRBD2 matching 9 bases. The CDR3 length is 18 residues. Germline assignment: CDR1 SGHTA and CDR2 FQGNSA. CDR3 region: CASSQREATSNSYNAQFF. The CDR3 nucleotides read TGTGCCAGCAGCCAGCGGGAGGCCACTTCCAATTCCTACAATGCGCAGTTCTTC.

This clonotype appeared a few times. The CDR3 sequence: CASSASDLGGYTF. The CDR3 nucleotides are TGTGCCAGCAGTGCCTCGGATCTCGGTGGCTACACCTTC. This chain uses TRBV12-3 or TRBV12-4 with TRBJ1-2; D is uncertain. The CDR3 is made up of 13 amino acids. Trimming removed 5 bases from V and 7 bases from J, with 14 bases in between.

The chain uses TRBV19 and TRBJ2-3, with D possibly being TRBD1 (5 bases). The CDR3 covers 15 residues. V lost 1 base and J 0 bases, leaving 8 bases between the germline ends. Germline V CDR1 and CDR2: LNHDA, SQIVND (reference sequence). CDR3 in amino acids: CASSIGQSSTDTQYF. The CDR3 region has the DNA TGTGCCAGTAGTATAGGACAGTCTAGCACAGATACGCAGTATTTT.

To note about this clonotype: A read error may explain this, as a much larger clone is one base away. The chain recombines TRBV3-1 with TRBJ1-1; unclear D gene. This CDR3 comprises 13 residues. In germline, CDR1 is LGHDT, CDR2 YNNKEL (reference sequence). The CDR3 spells CASCQELGSGAFF. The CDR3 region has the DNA TGTGCCAGCTGCCAAGAACTGGGTTCGGGAGCTTTCTTT.

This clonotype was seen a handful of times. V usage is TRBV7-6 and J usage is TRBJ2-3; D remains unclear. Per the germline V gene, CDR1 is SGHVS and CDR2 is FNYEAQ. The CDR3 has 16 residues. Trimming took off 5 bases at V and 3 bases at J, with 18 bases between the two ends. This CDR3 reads CASSLGTGLGTDTQYF. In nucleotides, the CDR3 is TGTGCCAGCAGCCTCGGTACCGGGCTAGGGACAGATACGCAGTATTTT.

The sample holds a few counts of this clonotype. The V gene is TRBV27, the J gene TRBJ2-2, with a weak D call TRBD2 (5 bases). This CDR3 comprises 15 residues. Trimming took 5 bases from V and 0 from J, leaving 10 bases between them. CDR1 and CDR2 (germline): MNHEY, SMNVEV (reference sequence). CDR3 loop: CASSPLAANTGELFF. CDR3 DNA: TGTGCCAGCAGTCCCCTAGCTGCGAACACCGGGGAGCTGTTTTTT.